The rows below give T cell receptor beta chains drawn from one sample of a study of CD8 T cells in Susac syndrome. TCRdb independently ran MiXCR on the immunoSEQ multiplex PCR reads; one entry per CDR3 protein. The sample comprises 90,000 to 150,000 distinct CDR3 sequences, 94% of which are singletons, and about 0.089% rests with the top ten. The sequenced sample was CD4+ T cells from PBMCs. These receptor sequences come from a human donor in good health. Each CDR3 is given with its conserved first and last residue.

V gene | CDR3 protein
TRBV5-4 | CASSPERGQETQYF
TRBV10-3 | CAISDPTGRLNTGELFF
TRBV7-8 | CASSRTWGGSKEQGYTF
TRBV27 | CASKTGDISNQPQHF
TRBV7-8 | CASSFTTGEQYF
TRBV30 | CACLAGGPYNEQFF
TRBV3-1 | CASSQLPGDTGELFF
TRBV6-5 | CASSEVGAGAGYTF
TRBV9 | CASSVSSGHQETQYF
TRBV9 | CASSVSARDTRTPGANVLTF
TRBV5-6 | CASSPPSAGELFF
TRBV5-1 | CASSLATGSLKFF
TRBV18 | CASSPGTANEKLFF
TRBV3-1 | CASSQPAGNSYNEQFF
TRBV6-5 | CASSLSRLSPKQFF
TRBV6-1 | CASSRAYGANTGELFF
TRBV4-3 | CASSQDSPSGSQAGELFF
TRBV3-1 | CASSQEGTGVPQYF
TRBV19 | CASSIGGPSREQYF
TRBV29-1 | CSAQSSGSGGELFF
TRBV30 | CAWSDMGPGFYNEQFF
TRBV6-6 | CASSSGAVGGELFF
TRBV19 | CASSPGTVSNQPQHF
TRBV12-3/TRBV12-4 | CASSFGGYGEQYF
TRBV3-1 | CASSQDRGNSPLHF
TRBV7-6 | CASSPVGGGLSTDTQYF
TRBV7-3 | CASSLMESPGRQSGANVLTF
TRBV29-1 | CSVGNFRDNEQFF